This TCR beta chain is from a study of T cells in Graves' hyperthyroidism and ophthalmopathy. Concerning this clonotype: Antigen specificity is unknown.

Diagnoses were established using clinical symptoms, serum thyroxine and TRAb, thyroid ultrasound and orbital computed tomography. The PBMCs were taken from under 12 ml of fresh peripheral blood. Using RNA transcripts as the source, TCR beta CDR3 regions were amplified. An initial round of RT-PCR targeting the TCR CDR3 relied on the HTBI primer set. TCRdb recomputed calls from the multiplex PCR reads with MiXCR, one row per CDR3 protein. The sample consists of 300,000 to 350,000 distinct CDR3 sequences, over 15% of them appearing once. General study points: Blood samples included most of the expanded thyroid clonotypes exceeding 0.001.

The CDR3 has 13 residues. The V end lost 3 bases, the J end lost 6 bases, and 13 bases lay between the germline ends. The germline CDR1 and CDR2 sequences are SGDLS and YYNGEE. The receptor's source is a man under 40 with Graves' hyperthyroidism. The sequenced material came from blood. This chain joins TRBV9 and TRBJ2-7; perhaps D is TRBD1 or TRBD2 (5 bases each). CDR3 DNA sequence: TGTGCCAGCAGCGAGACAGTTGCGGGCGAGCAGTACTTC. It yields the protein CASSETVAGEQYF.